The 3 T cell receptor beta chains listed next were all sequenced from one sample in a study of metastatic and nonmetastatic thyroid tumors. TCRdb used MiXCR to call clones anew from the PCR reads. This sample has roughly 4,900 clones, with 28% found just once. Each patient came to thyroid surgery without any prior treatment (of any kind). Specimen: adjacent normal tissue. The receptors were gathered from a female donor with papillary thyroid cancer or a benign thyroid nodule (not recorded which). Some clones in this sample may be carry-over from other donors' samples.

This clone was seen just once. This likely comes from a read error, as the CDR3 has no conserved phenylalanine or tryptophan at its end. It is unclear where the CDR3 begins or ends on the DNA, so no DNA is shown, and the CDR3 is as TCRdb lists it. The CDR3 region is CSAQRQGGSNQPHHI. This chain connects TRBV20-1 to TRBJ1-5; the D call TRBD1 from the table was never checked on the DNA. The germline V gene encodes CDR1 DFQATT and CDR2 SNEGSKA (reference sequence). A total of 15 residues make up the CDR3, ends included.

This clone is large (0.1 to 1%). This chain links TRBV27 with TRBJ2-5; D call uncertain. The CDR3 has 14 amino acids. The ends were cut back, 5 bases at V and 2 bases at J, with 12 bases in the middle. Germline loops: CDR1 MNHEY, CDR2 SMNVEV (reference sequence). The CDR3 loop reads CASSVIDGQETQYF. The CDR3 nucleotides are TGTGCCAGCAGTGTTATCGACGGACAAGAGACCCAGTACTTC.

Notes on this clone: Likely a read error: the CDR3 ends without its conserved phenylalanine or tryptophan. The rearrangement uses TRBV27 and TRBJ2-7, with D tentatively TRBD1 or TRBD2 (5 bases each). CDR1 and CDR2 (germline): MNHEY, SMNVEV (reference sequence). The CDR3 length is 16 residues. The germline V and J ends were trimmed by 9 bases and 0 bases, with 21 bases remaining between them. The CDR3 sequence: CARSKKGDPSSYEQYL. The CDR3, as DNA: TGTGCCAGAAGCAAAAAAGGGGACCCGAGCTCCTACGAGCAGTACTTA.